The rows below give T cell receptor beta chains drawn from one sample of a study of blood T cells in healthy people across ages. From the 5' RACE reads, TCRdb called clonotypes with MiXCR, one entry per CDR3 protein. The table has around 1.7 million distinct CDR3 sequences, approximately 28% seen once. Specimen: blood. All receptors derive from a woman under 40 in good health. Each CDR3 is given with its conserved first and last residue. The order of the fields is D gene, clone size, J gene, V gene, CDR3 protein, CDR3 DNA. D genes are given only for firm matches. The listing skips clone size in some rows; elsewhere it reads once, few, many or a size class.

d_call: -; clone_size: many; j_call: TRBJ1-1; v_call: TRBV12-3/TRBV12-4; cdr3_aa: CASRLNGRPEAFF; cdr3_nt: TGTGCCAGCAGATTGAACGGACGGCCTGAAGCTTTCTTT
d_call: TRBD1; clone_size: few; j_call: TRBJ2-6; v_call: TRBV20-1; cdr3_aa: CSARTGGPGANVLTF; cdr3_nt: TGCAGTGCTAGGACAGGGGGCCCTGGGGCCAACGTCCTGACTTTC
d_call: -; clone_size: few; j_call: TRBJ2-7; v_call: TRBV12-5; cdr3_aa: CASGLDRYEQYF; cdr3_nt: TGTGCTAGTGGTTTGGATCGTTACGAGCAGTACTTC
d_call: -; clone_size: -; j_call: TRBJ2-2; v_call: TRBV5-1; cdr3_aa: CASSLPSGVGAGELFF; cdr3_nt: TGCGCCAGCAGCTTGCCTTCTGGTGTGGGCGCCGGGGAGCTGTTTTTT
d_call: -; clone_size: few; j_call: TRBJ1-1; v_call: TRBV12-3/TRBV12-4; cdr3_aa: CASLQGATEAFF; cdr3_nt: TGTGCCAGCCTGCAGGGTGCCACTGAAGCTTTCTTT
d_call: TRBD1; clone_size: -; j_call: TRBJ2-3; v_call: TRBV5-1; cdr3_aa: CASSPTTGSTDTQYF; cdr3_nt: TGCGCCAGCAGCCCCACGACAGGGAGCACAGATACGCAGTATTTT
d_call: TRBD2; clone_size: few; j_call: TRBJ2-3; v_call: TRBV20-1; cdr3_aa: CSARDPASGSWGTQYF; cdr3_nt: TGCAGTGCTAGAGATCCGGCTAGCGGGAGCTGGGGGACGCAGTATTTT
d_call: -; clone_size: -; j_call: TRBJ1-1; v_call: TRBV5-1; cdr3_aa: CASSWRDGGNTEAFF; cdr3_nt: TGCGCCAGCAGCTGGAGGGACGGAGGGAACACTGAAGCTTTCTTT
d_call: -; clone_size: -; j_call: TRBJ1-1; v_call: TRBV14; cdr3_aa: CASSPGQWGAFF; cdr3_nt: TGTGCCAGCAGCCCTGGACAGTGGGGAGCTTTCTTT
d_call: -; clone_size: -; j_call: TRBJ2-1; v_call: TRBV7-2; cdr3_aa: CASSAKGFLGEQFF; cdr3_nt: TGTGCCAGCAGCGCCAAGGGCTTTTTAGGGGAGCAGTTCTTC
d_call: -; clone_size: -; j_call: TRBJ2-5; v_call: TRBV6-6; cdr3_aa: CASRAEGFQETQYF; cdr3_nt: TGTGCCAGCAGAGCGGAAGGATTTCAAGAGACCCAGTACTTC
d_call: -; clone_size: -; j_call: TRBJ1-1; v_call: TRBV2; cdr3_aa: CASSPTDLIGTEAFF; cdr3_nt: TGTGCCAGCAGTCCAACGGACCTAATTGGAACTGAGGCTTTCTTT
d_call: TRBD1; clone_size: few; j_call: TRBJ1-2; v_call: TRBV5-5; cdr3_aa: CASSLASGQGRYGYTF; cdr3_nt: TGTGCCAGCAGCTTGGCGTCCGGACAGGGGCGGTATGGCTACACCTTC
d_call: TRBD1; clone_size: -; j_call: TRBJ1-1; v_call: TRBV6-5; cdr3_aa: CASSSGGQGAGGEAFF; cdr3_nt: TGTGCCAGCAGTTCCGGGGGACAGGGGGCTGGTGGTGAAGCTTTCTTT
d_call: TRBD2; clone_size: -; j_call: TRBJ2-5; v_call: TRBV10-3; cdr3_aa: CAIASSGNAVDETQYF; cdr3_nt: TGTGCCATCGCGTCTAGCGGGAACGCTGTGGACGAGACCCAGTACTTC
d_call: TRBD2; clone_size: few; j_call: TRBJ2-3; v_call: TRBV5-1; cdr3_aa: CASGPQSSGGWTDTQYF; cdr3_nt: TGCGCCAGCGGCCCCCAATCTAGCGGGGGGTGGACAGATACGCAGTATTTT
d_call: -; clone_size: once; j_call: TRBJ1-1; v_call: TRBV29-1; cdr3_aa: CSGETRVGNTEAFF; cdr3_nt: TGCAGCGGAGAAACCAGGGTGGGGAACACTGAAGCTTTCTTT
d_call: TRBD2; clone_size: -; j_call: TRBJ2-3; v_call: TRBV6-1; cdr3_aa: CASTQRKRGRTDTQYF; cdr3_nt: TGTGCCAGCACGCAAAGAAAGCGGGGACGCACAGATACGCAGTATTTT
d_call: TRBD2; clone_size: -; j_call: TRBJ2-3; v_call: TRBV20-1; cdr3_aa: CSAPTSGRRTDTQYF; cdr3_nt: TGCAGTGCTCCTACTAGCGGGAGGAGAACAGATACGCAGTATTTT
d_call: TRBD2; clone_size: -; j_call: TRBJ2-1; v_call: TRBV15; cdr3_aa: CATSSRLAGDEQFF; cdr3_nt: TGTGCCACCAGCAGCCGACTAGCGGGAGACGAGCAGTTCTTC
d_call: -; clone_size: many; j_call: TRBJ2-5; v_call: TRBV24-1; cdr3_aa: CATQAIGQETQYF; cdr3_nt: TGTGCCACCCAAGCAATTGGACAAGAGACCCAGTACTTC
d_call: -; clone_size: -; j_call: TRBJ2-1; v_call: TRBV29-1; cdr3_aa: CSVGGTQGRTYNEQFF; cdr3_nt: TGCAGCGTTGGGGGGACTCAGGGGAGAACTTACAATGAGCAGTTCTTC
d_call: -; clone_size: -; j_call: TRBJ1-1; v_call: TRBV15; cdr3_aa: CATSRYQNTEAFF; cdr3_nt: TGTGCCACCAGCAGATACCAGAACACTGAAGCTTTCTTT
d_call: TRBD1; clone_size: -; j_call: TRBJ1-6; v_call: TRBV10-3; cdr3_aa: CAISPGTVNSPLHF; cdr3_nt: TGTGCCATCAGTCCCGGGACAGTTAATTCACCCCTCCACTTT